The TCR beta chain described here comes from a study of T cells in Graves' hyperthyroidism and ophthalmopathy. Many counts were recorded for this clonotype. Template material for amplifying TCR beta CDR3 regions consisted of RNA transcripts. When the TCR CDR3 underwent first-round RT-PCR, the HTBI primer set was used. TCRdb reanalysed the multiplex PCR reads using MiXCR and keeps one entry per CDR3 protein. This table has 600,000 to 650,000 distinct CDR3 sequences, 20% to 25% appearing once. The V gene's germline CDR1 is SGHRS and CDR2 YFSETQ. V lost 3 bases to trimming and J lost 2 bases, with 8 bases between them. This CDR3 has 13 residues.

The sequenced material came from blood. The sequence came from a man under 40 with Graves' ophthalmopathy. V and J are TRBV5-1 and TRBJ1-1, with TRBD1 as a possible D gene (5 bases). CDR3: CASSSGANTEAFF. CDR3 bases: TGCGCCAGCAGCTCCGGGGCCAACACTGAAGCTTTCTTT. Filled out from reference TRBV5-1 and TRBJ1-1, the complete variable domain reads KAGVTQTPRYLIKTRGQQVTLSCSPISGHRSVSWYQQTPGQGLQFLFEYFSETQRNKGNFPGRFSGRQFSNSRSEMNVSTLELGDSALYLCASSSGANTEAFFGQGTRLTVV.